The clone carrying this T cell receptor (beta chain) was picked up many times. Using RNA transcripts as the source, TCR beta CDR3 regions were amplified. The TCR CDR3 first-round RT-PCR relied on the HTBI primer set. TCRdb redid the calling of the multiplex PCR reads with MiXCR, one entry per CDR3 protein. This table has 300,000 to 450,000 distinct CDR3 sequences, about 14% appearing once. The sample is drawn from a study of T cells in Graves' hyperthyroidism and ophthalmopathy. At the level of the study: Once the initial diagnosis was made, peripheral blood was obtained before any treatment.

V lost 0 bases, J lost 9 bases, and 16 bases lay in between. The CDR3 consists of 15 residues. CDR1 is SGHRS and CDR2 is YFSETQ in the germline V gene. This receptor was taken from a woman aged 55-69 years with Graves' hyperthyroidism. The sequenced material came from blood. This chain joins TRBV5-1 and TRBJ2-1; D might be TRBD1 (5 bases). CDR3 sequence reads: CASSLEVRQGIEQFF. In DNA, the CDR3 is TGCGCCAGCAGCTTGGAGGTGAGGCAGGGAATTGAGCAGTTCTTC.